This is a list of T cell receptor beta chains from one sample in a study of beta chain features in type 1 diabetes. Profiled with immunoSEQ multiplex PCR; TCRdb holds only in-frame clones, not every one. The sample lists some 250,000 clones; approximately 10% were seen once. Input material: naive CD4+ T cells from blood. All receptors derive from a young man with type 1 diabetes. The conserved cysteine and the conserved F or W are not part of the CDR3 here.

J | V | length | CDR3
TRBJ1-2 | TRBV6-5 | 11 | ASSYGGDYGYT
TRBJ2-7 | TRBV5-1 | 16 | ASSLRPPWGASSYEQY
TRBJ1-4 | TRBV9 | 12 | ASSPTGFREKLF
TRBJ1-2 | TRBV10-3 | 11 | AIRGQGGYGYT
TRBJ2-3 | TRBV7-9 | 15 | AGIGTSGLSSTDTQY
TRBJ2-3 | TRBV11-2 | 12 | ADSPGRYADTQY
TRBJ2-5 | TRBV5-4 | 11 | ASSSTGQETQY
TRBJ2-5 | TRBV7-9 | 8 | ASSPGPQY
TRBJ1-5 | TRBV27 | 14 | ASSLLVLGRIGPQH
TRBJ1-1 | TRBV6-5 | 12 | ASSYSIANTEAF
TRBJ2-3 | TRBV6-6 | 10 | ASSPGTSDRY
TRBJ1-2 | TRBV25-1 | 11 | ASSRDYQHGYT
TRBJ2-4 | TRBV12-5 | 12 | ASGDPGQGDIQY
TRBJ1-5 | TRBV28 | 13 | ASSAWGGGNQPQH